The rows below give T cell receptor beta chains drawn from one sample of a study of blood T cell repertoires in COVID-19. Libraries were prepared by immunoSEQ multiplex PCR; TCRdb keeps only in-frame clonotypes and omits some of them. This table holds approximately 230,000 clones, around 90% found once. The sample comprised peripheral blood. The origin of the receptors is a man younger than 35 with active or convalescent COVID-19. The CDR3 runs from the conserved cysteine through the conserved F or W. The D gene is left open where the match is weak. Size tells how often a clone was seen (once, few, many) or the class of an expanded clone, and some rows leave it out.

J | size | V | D | DNA | CDR3
TRBJ2-2 | NA | TRBV2 | TRBD1 | TGTGCCAGCTATGGGACAGGGCGACACACCGGGGAGCTGTTTTTT | CASYGTGRHTGELFF
TRBJ2-1 | NA | TRBV19 | TRBD2 | TGTGCCAGTAGTATAGAGGATGTACTAGCGGGAGCATTCCCCTACAATGAGCAGTTCTTC | CASSIEDVLAGAFPYNEQFF
TRBJ1-2 | NA | TRBV14 | TRBD1 | TGTGCCAGCAGCCGAAAGACAGGGAGTAATGGCTACACCTTC | CASSRKTGSNGYTF
TRBJ2-1 | NA | TRBV7-2 | NA | TGTGCCAGCAGCCAGGACTTGAGCTCCTACAATGAGCAGTTCTTC | CASSQDLSSYNEQFF
TRBJ1-6 | NA | TRBV18 | TRBD1 | TGTGCCAGCTCACCGCCGACAGGGAAGGGGTCACCCCTCCACTTT | CASSPPTGKGSPLHF
TRBJ2-5 | NA | TRBV3-1/TRBV3-2 | NA | TGTGCCAGCAGCCTAGCGGAAGAGACCCAGTACTTC | CASSLAEETQYF
TRBJ2-2 | NA | TRBV13 | TRBD2 | TGTGCCAGCAGCTACCCCGGACTAGCGGGAGAGGGCACCGGGGAGCTGTTTTTT | CASSYPGLAGEGTGELFF
TRBJ2-7 | NA | TRBV7-2 | NA | TGTGCCAGCAGCCCCCCCGGTCCCTACGAGCAGTACTTC | CASSPPGPYEQYF
TRBJ1-4 | NA | TRBV10-3 | NA | TGTGCCATCAGTGAGAGCCAGGGTGTTGAAAAACTGTTTTTT | CAISESQGVEKLFF
TRBJ2-1 | once | TRBV7-2 | NA | TGTGCCAGCAGCTTTCGCCAGCGGAGCTCCTACAATGAGCAGTTCTTC | CASSFRQRSSYNEQFF
TRBJ1-2 | NA | TRBV30 | TRBD1 | TGTGCCTGGAGTGCTGTCGGGGGGGACAGTACCTATGGCTACACCTTC | CAWSAVGGDSTYGYTF
TRBJ1-3 | NA | TRBV9 | NA | TGTGCCAGCAGCGTCTCGACATTAGATGGAAACACCATATATTTT | CASSVSTLDGNTIYF
TRBJ2-5 | NA | TRBV2 | NA | TGTGCCAGCAGTGTAAGACAGGGCGGGAAAGAGACCCAGTACTTC | CASSVRQGGKETQYF
TRBJ1-1 | once | TRBV29-1 | NA | TGCAGCGTTCAGGGTGTCACTGAAGCTTTCTTT | CSVQGVTEAFF
TRBJ2-5 | NA | TRBV3-1/TRBV3-2 | TRBD2 | TGTGCCAGCAGCCGCCAACTAGCGGCTAAAGAGACCCAGTACTTC | CASSRQLAAKETQYF
TRBJ1-1 | NA | TRBV28 | NA | TGTGCCAGCAGTCGCGCGGGGGGGGCCGGCACTGAAGCTTTCTTT | CASSRAGGAGTEAFF
TRBJ2-1 | NA | TRBV19 | NA | TGTGCCACCATAGGTACAGGGTGGTACAATGAGCAGTTCTTC | CATIGTGWYNEQFF